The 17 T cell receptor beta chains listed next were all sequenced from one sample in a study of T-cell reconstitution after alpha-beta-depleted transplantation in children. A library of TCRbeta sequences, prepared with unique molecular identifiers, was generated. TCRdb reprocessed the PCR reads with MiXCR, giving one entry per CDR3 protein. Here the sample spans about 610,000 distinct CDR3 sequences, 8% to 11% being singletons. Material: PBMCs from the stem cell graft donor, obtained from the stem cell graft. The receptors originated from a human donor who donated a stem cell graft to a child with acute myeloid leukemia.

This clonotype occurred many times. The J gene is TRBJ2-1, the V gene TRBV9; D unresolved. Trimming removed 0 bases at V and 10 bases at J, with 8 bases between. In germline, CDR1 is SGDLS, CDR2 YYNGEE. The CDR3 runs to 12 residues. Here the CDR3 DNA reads TGTGCCAGCAGCGTAGTCGGAACCGAGCAGTTCTTC. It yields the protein CASSVVGTEQFF. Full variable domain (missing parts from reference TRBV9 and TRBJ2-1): DSGVTQTPKHLITATGQRVTLRCSPRSGDLSVYWYQQSLDQGLQFLIQYYNGEERAKGNILERFSAQQFPDLHSELNLSSLELGDSALYFCASSVVGTEQFFGPGTRLTVL.

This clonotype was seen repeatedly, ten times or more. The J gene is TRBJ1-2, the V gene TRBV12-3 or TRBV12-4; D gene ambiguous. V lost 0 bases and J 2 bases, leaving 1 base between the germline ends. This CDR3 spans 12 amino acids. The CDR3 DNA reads TGTGCCAGCAGTTTAGCAAACTATGGCTACACCTTC. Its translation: CASSLANYGYTF.

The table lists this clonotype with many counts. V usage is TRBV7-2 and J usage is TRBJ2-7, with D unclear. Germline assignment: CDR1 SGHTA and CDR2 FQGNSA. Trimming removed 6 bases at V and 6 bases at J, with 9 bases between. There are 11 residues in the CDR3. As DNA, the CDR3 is TGTGCCAGCAGTCTAGGGCCCGAGCAGTACTTC. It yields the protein CASSLGPEQYF.

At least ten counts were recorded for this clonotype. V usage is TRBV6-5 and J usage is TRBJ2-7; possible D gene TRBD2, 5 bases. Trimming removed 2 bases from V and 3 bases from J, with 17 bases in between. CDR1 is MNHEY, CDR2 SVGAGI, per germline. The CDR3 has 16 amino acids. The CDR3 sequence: CASSYTEGGGGYEQYF. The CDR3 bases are TGTGCCAGCAGTTACACAGAGGGCGGCGGCGGCTACGAGCAGTACTTC.

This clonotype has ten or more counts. CDR3 in amino acids: CASSQEVGKAKNIQYF. For the CDR3, the DNA is TGTGCCAGCAGCCAAGAAGTGGGAAAAGCCAAAAACATTCAGTACTTC. V is TRBV3-1 and J is TRBJ2-4, with D uncertain. The V end was cut by 0 bases, the J end by 0 bases, with 9 bases between. Germline V gives CDR1 LGHDT, CDR2 YNNKEL (reference sequence). The CDR3 sequence is 16 residues long.

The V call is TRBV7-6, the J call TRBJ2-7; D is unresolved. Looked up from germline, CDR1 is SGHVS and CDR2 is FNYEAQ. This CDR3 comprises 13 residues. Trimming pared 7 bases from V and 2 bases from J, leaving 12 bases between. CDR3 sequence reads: CASTPGPAYEQYF. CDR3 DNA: TGTGCCAGCACCCCCGGGCCAGCCTACGAGCAGTACTTC.

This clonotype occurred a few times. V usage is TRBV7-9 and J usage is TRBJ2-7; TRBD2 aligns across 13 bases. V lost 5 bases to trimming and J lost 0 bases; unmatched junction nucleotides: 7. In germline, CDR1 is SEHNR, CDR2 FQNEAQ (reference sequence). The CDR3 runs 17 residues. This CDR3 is CASSETSGRVSSYEQYF. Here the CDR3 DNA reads TGTGCCAGCAGCGAAACTAGCGGGAGGGTGAGCTCCTACGAGCAGTACTTC.

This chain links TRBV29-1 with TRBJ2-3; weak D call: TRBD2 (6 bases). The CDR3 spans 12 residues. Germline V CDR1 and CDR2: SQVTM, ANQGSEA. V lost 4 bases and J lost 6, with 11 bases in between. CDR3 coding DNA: TGCAGCGTTGGCCCCGGGGGTGATACGCAGTATTTT. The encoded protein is CSVGPGGDTQYF.

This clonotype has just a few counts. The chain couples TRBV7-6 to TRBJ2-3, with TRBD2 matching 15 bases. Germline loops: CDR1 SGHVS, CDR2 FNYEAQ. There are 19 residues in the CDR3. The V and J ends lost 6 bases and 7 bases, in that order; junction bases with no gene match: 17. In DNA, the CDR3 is TGTGCCAGCAGTCTAAGCCCTGGGGGACTAGCGGGAGGAGGCAATACGCAGTATTTT. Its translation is CASSLSPGGLAGGGNTQYF.

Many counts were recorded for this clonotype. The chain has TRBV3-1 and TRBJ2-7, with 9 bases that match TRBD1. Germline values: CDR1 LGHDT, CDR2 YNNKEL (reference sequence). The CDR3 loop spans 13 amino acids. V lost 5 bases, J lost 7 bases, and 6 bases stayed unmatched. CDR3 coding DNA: TGTGCCAGCAGCTCACAGGGGGCAAGGGAGCAGTACTTC. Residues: CASSSQGAREQYF.

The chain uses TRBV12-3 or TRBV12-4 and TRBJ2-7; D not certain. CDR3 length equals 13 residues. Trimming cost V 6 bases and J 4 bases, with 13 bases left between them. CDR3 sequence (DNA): TGTGCCAGCAGCCTAGACCCCGTGTACGAGCAGTACTTC. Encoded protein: CASSLDPVYEQYF.

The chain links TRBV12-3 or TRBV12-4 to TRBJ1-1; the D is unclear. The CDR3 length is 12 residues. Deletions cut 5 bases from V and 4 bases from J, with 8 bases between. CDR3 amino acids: CASSTKGTEAFF. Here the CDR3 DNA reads TGTGCCAGCAGTACAAAGGGCACTGAAGCTTTCTTT.

In DNA form, the CDR3 reads TGTGCCAGCTCACCATCAGCAGGGGCGGACACCGGGGAGCTGTTTTTT. It is translated as CASSPSAGADTGELFF. This sequence joins TRBV18 and TRBJ2-2; D may be TRBD1 (6 bases). This CDR3 has 16 amino acids. V lost 2 bases and J 3 bases, leaving 13 bases between the germline ends. CDR1 is KGHSH and CDR2 is LQKENI in the germline V gene.

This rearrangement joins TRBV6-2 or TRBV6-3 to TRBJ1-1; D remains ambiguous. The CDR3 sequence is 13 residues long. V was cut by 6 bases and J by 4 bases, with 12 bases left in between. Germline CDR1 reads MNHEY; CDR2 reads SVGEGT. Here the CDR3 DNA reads TGTGCCAGCAGCTACCCCCTGGGCACTGAAGCTTTCTTT. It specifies CASSYPLGTEAFF.

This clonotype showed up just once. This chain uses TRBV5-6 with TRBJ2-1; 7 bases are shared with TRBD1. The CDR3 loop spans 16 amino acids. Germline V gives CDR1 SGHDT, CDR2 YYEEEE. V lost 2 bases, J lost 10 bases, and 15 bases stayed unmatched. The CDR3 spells CASSFRTGVLSSEQFF. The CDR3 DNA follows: TGTGCCAGCAGCTTCCGAACAGGGGTCCTATCGTCAGAGCAGTTCTTC.

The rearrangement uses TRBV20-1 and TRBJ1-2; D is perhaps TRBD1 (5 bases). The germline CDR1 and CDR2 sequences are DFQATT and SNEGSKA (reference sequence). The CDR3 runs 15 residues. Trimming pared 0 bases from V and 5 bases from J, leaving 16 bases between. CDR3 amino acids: CSARDDAGSDYGYTF. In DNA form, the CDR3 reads TGCAGTGCTAGAGATGACGCAGGGTCGGATTATGGCTACACCTTC.

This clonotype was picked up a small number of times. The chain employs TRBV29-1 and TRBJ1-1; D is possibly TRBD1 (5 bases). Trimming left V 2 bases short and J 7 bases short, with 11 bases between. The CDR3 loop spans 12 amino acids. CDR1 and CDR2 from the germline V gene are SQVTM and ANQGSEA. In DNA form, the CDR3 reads TGCAGCGTTGAAAGTTGGCAGGGTGAAGCTTTCTTT. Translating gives CSVESWQGEAFF.